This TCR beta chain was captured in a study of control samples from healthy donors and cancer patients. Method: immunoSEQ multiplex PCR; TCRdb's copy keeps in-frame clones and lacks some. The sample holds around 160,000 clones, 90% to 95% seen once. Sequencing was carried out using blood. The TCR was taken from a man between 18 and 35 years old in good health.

The CDR3 is CAISESGEYQETQYF. The CDR3 DNA sequence: TGTGCCATCAGTGAAAGCGGCGAGTACCAAGAGACCCAGTACTTC. The V call is TRBV10-3, the J call TRBJ2-5; D is perhaps TRBD2 (5 bases). The germline V gene has CDR1 ENHRY and CDR2 SYGVKD. The CDR3 covers 15 residues. V lost 3 bases and J 0 bases, leaving 11 bases between the germline ends.